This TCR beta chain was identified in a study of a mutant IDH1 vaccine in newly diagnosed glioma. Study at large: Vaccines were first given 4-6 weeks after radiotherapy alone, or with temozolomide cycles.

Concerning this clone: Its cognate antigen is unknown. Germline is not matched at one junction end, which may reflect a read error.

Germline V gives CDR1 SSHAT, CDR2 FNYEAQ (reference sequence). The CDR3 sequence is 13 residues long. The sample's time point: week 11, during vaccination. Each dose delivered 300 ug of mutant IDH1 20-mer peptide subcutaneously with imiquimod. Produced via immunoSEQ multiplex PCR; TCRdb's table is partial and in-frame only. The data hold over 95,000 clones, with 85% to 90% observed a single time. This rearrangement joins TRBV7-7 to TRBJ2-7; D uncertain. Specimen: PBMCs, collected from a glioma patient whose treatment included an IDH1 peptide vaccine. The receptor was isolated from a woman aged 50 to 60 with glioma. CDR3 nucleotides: TGTGCTAGCAGCATCGAAACCGGCTACGAGCAGTACTTC. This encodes CASSIETGYEQYF. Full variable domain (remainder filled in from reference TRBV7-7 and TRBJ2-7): GAGVSQSPRYKVTKRGQDVTLRCDPISSHATLYWYQQALGQGPEFLTYFNYEAQPDKSGLPSDRFSAERPEGSISTLTIQRTEQRDSAMYRCASSIETGYEQYFGPGTRLTVT.